The 28 T cell receptor beta chains reported below all come from one sample, sequenced in a study of T cells in Graves' hyperthyroidism and ophthalmopathy. Amplified regions were TCR beta CDR3 sequences from RNA transcripts. RT-PCR in the first round (using the HTBI primer set) targeted the TCR CDR3. MiXCR was run by TCRdb on the multiplex PCR reads, yielding one entry per CDR3 protein. The table records more than 300,000 distinct CDR3 sequences, under 15% of them present only once. Sample: blood. These receptor sequences come from a young woman with Graves' hyperthyroidism.

Ten or more counts support this clonotype. The rearrangement joins TRBV18 to TRBJ2-1; 7 bases are a match to TRBD2. This CDR3 is 11 amino acids long. The V and J ends lost 6 bases and 9 bases, in that order; junction bases with no gene match: 2. Germline assignment: CDR1 KGHSH and CDR2 LQKENI. In DNA form, the CDR3 reads TGTGCCAGCTCCCCGGGGGGTGAGCAGTTCTTC. Encoded protein: CASSPGGEQFF. Full variable domain (missing parts from reference TRBV18 and TRBJ2-1): NAGVMQNPRHLVRRRGQEARLRCSPMKGHSHVYWYRQLPEEGLKFMVYLQKENIIDESGMPKERFSAEFPKEGPSILRIQQVVRGDSAAYFCASSPGGEQFFGPGTRLTVL.

Many counts were recorded for this clonotype. V and J are TRBV20-1 and TRBJ2-1; unclear D gene. V was cut by 2 bases and J by 9 bases, with 17 bases left in between. CDR3 size: 14 residues. The germline V gene encodes CDR1 DFQATT and CDR2 SNEGSKA (reference sequence). Here the CDR3 reads CSARLNWDSFEQFF. For the CDR3, the DNA is TGCAGTGCTAGACTCAACTGGGATTCCTTTGAGCAGTTCTTC.

This clonotype came up many times. This sequence joins TRBV6-1 and TRBJ2-7; no firm D call. This CDR3 is built from 14 residues. Germline-derived CDR1 and CDR2 are MNHNS and SASEGT. V lost 6 bases and J 3 bases, leaving 15 bases between the germline ends. The CDR3 nucleotides read TGTGCCAGCAGAGGGTTCGGCGCCTACTACGAGCAGTACTTC. This codes for CASRGFGAYYEQYF.

This clonotype showed up many times. V and J are TRBV12-3 or TRBV12-4 and TRBJ2-1, with 13 bases aligning to TRBD2. Trimming removed 7 bases from V and 10 bases from J; junction bases left unmatched: 10. The CDR3 totals 15 residues. CDR3 coding DNA: TGTGCCAGCACCCTGGGACTAGCGGGACCGGACGAGCAGTTCTTC. It encodes CASTLGLAGPDEQFF.

This clonotype was counted ten times or more. An end of the junction differs from the germline gene, which may be a read error. V usage is TRBV11-2 and J usage is TRBJ2-5, with D tentatively TRBD2 (6 bases). The CDR3 loop spans 11 amino acids. Looked up from germline, CDR1 is SGHAT and CDR2 is FQNNGV. As DNA, the CDR3 is TGTGCCAGCAGCTTAGATTCCGGCGGGAACTTC. As protein: CASSLDSGGNF.

The chain has TRBV4-3 and TRBJ2-2; 14 bases are shared with TRBD2. The CDR3 is 18 residues long. CDR1 LGHNA and CDR2 YSLEER come from the germline V gene. V shed 0 bases and J 4 bases; nucleotides not matched to a gene: 4. CDR3 sequence (DNA): TGCGCCAGCAGCCAAGATCGGGGACTAGCGGGAGCCACCGGGGAGCTGTTTTTT. Protein product: CASSQDRGLAGATGELFF.

In this sample, this clonotype turned up a few times. The gene calls are TRBV7-9 and TRBJ2-1, with D possibly matching TRBD2 (6 bases). CDR1 is SEHNR, CDR2 FQNEAQ, per germline (reference sequence). The ends were cut back, 5 bases at V and 6 bases at J, with 11 bases in the middle. This CDR3 region has 13 residues. CDR3: CASSAGPSNEQFF. For the CDR3, the DNA is TGTGCCAGCAGCGCGGGACCGTCCAATGAGCAGTTCTTC.

The sample holds many counts of this clonotype. The rearrangement uses TRBV24-1 and TRBJ1-2; D is unclear. V lost 6 bases to trimming and J lost 2 bases, with 15 bases between them. The germline V gene has CDR1 KGHDR and CDR2 SFDVKD. The CDR3 totals 15 residues. The CDR3 protein is CATSQPGRRNYGYTF. The CDR3 nucleotides read TGTGCCACCAGTCAACCCGGACGGAGGAACTATGGCTACACCTTC.

This clonotype showed up many times. This chain links TRBV28 with TRBJ2-7, with 8 bases lining up with TRBD2. This CDR3 is 13 amino acids long. CDR1 is MDHEN, CDR2 SYDVKM, per germline. The trim removed 9 bases at V and 3 bases at J, leaving 7 bases unmatched. In DNA, the CDR3 is TGTGCCAGTACCATTAGCGGGAACTACGAGCAGTACTTC. Translation gives CASTISGNYEQYF.

On this clonotype itself: A read error may produce the germline difference seen at one junction end. This sequence joins TRBV5-1 and TRBJ2-1; D remains ambiguous. This CDR3 has 14 residues. Germline CDR1 SGHRS, CDR2 YFSETQ. The CDR3 nucleotides read TGCACCAGCAGCTTACAGCCCGACTACAATGAGCAGTTCTTC. Protein product: CTSSLQPDYNEQFF.

This clonotype has ten or more counts. The V and J genes are TRBV28 and TRBJ2-3; D is ambiguous. Trimming removed 4 bases at V and 0 bases at J, with 8 bases between. Germline V gene lookup returns CDR1 MDHEN and CDR2 SYDVKM. The CDR3 covers 14 residues. CDR3 amino acids: CASSYSASTDTQYF. The CDR3 DNA is TGTGCCAGCAGTTACAGCGCTAGCACAGATACGCAGTATTTT.

The rearrangement joins TRBV15 to TRBJ1-5; no definite D call. Trimming cost V 0 bases and J 3 bases, with 0 bases left between them. This CDR3 has 12 residues. Germline V gene data show CDR1 as LNHNV and CDR2 as YYDKDF (reference sequence). The DNA for the CDR3 is TGTGCCACCAGCAGAGACAATCAGCCCCAGCATTTT. Protein sequence: CATSRDNQPQHF.

Many counts were recorded for this clonotype. The chain joins TRBV6-5 to TRBJ2-5, with D hard to call. CDR1 and CDR2 from the germline V gene are MNHEY and SVGAGI. Between the trimmed V and J ends, which lost 2 bases and 5 bases, there was a span of 9 bases. The CDR3 sequence is 13 residues long. The CDR3, as DNA: TGTGCCAGCAGTTACAGGGTTGGGGAGACCCAGTACTTC. It specifies CASSYRVGETQYF.

The chain recombines TRBV7-9 with TRBJ2-5; D perhaps matches TRBD1 (6 bases). The V and J ends lost 4 bases and 5 bases respectively, with 20 bases between them. There are 16 residues in the CDR3. CDR1 and CDR2 (germline): SEHNR, FQNEAQ (reference sequence). The DNA for the CDR3 is TGTGCCAGCAGCTCTTGGATTACAGTCCAGGGGGAGACCCAGTACTTC. This codes for CASSSWITVQGETQYF. The complete variable domain, with remaining parts taken from reference TRBV7-9 and TRBJ2-5, reads DTGVSQNPRHKITKRGQNVTFRCDPISEHNRLYWYRQTLGQGPEFLTYFQNEAQLEKSRLLSDRFSAERPKGSFSTLEIQRTEQGDSAMYLCASSSWITVQGETQYFGPGTRLLVL.

The J gene is TRBJ2-2, the V gene TRBV29-1, with 16 bases aligning to TRBD2. V was pared by 4 bases and J by 3 bases, with 8 bases of the junction left unmatched. The CDR3 is 18 residues long. Germline CDR1 reads SQVTM; CDR2 reads ANQGSEA. CDR3 amino acids: CSVVRGLAGGVYTGELFF. For the CDR3, the DNA is TGCAGCGTTGTCCGGGGACTAGCGGGGGGGGTATACACCGGGGAGCTGTTTTTT.

This clonotype was recorded at least ten times. The chain carries TRBV10-3 and TRBJ2-7, with D tentatively TRBD2 (6 bases). The V end was cut by 4 bases, the J end by 6 bases, with 34 bases between. CDR3 length: 20 amino acids. Germline V gene sequence: CDR1 ENHRY, CDR2 SYGVKD. The CDR3 nucleotides are TGTGCCATCAGTGGGCTCGTGGGTCTAACTAGCACCCCGACCCGAGGCGAGCAGTACTTC. Protein product: CAISGLVGLTSTPTRGEQYF.

This clonotype was counted many times. The V and J genes are TRBV7-2 and TRBJ2-7; possibly TRBD2 for D (5 bases). Trimming left V 5 bases short and J 7 bases short, with 9 bases between. Germline V gene lookup returns CDR1 SGHTA and CDR2 FQGNSA. This CDR3 region has 11 residues. The chain's CDR3 is CASSPDLEQYF. The CDR3 coding sequence is TGTGCCAGCAGCCCGGACTTGGAGCAGTACTTC.

This clonotype showed up many times. This chain joins TRBV20-1 and TRBJ2-7; D is uncertain. Germline V CDR1 and CDR2: DFQATT, SNEGSKA (reference sequence). V was trimmed by 6 bases and J by 3 bases, leaving 9 bases between them. This CDR3 has 11 amino acids. The CDR3 loop reads CSADSLYEQYF. For the CDR3, the DNA is TGCAGTGCAGACTCTCTCTACGAGCAGTACTTC.

The chain has TRBV28 and TRBJ1-4, with D hard to call. Trimming shortened V by 9 bases and J by 3 bases, and 8 bases separated the two germline ends. Germline V lookup: CDR1 MDHEN, CDR2 SYDVKM. The CDR3 covers 12 residues. As DNA, the CDR3 is TGTGCCAGTCGAGCGCCTAATGAAAAACTGTTTTTT. As protein: CASRAPNEKLFF.

This chain connects TRBV20-1 to TRBJ2-1; 9 bases agree with TRBD1. The CDR3 runs 16 residues. Per germline, CDR1 DFQATT and CDR2 SNEGSKA (reference sequence). J gave up 3 bases and V 5 bases, and 11 bases lay outside the gene matches. CDR3 in amino acids: CSADSQTGGIYNEQFF. The CDR3 DNA sequence: TGCAGTGCTGATAGTCAGACAGGGGGTATCTACAATGAGCAGTTCTTC.

This clonotype was observed a few times. The chain recombines TRBV12-5 with TRBJ2-5; D perhaps matches TRBD1 (7 bases). From germline, CDR1 is LGHNT and CDR2 FRNRAP. This CDR3 has 17 residues. The V end was cut by 4 bases, the J end by 4 bases, with 22 bases between. In DNA form, the CDR3 reads TGTGCTAGTGGTTCTTTAAAGGACAGGTGGAGGGGAGAGACCCAGTACTTC. It codes for CASGSLKDRWRGETQYF. The entire variable domain, with the rest obtained from reference TRBV12-5 and TRBJ2-5, is as follows: DARVTQTPRHKVTEMGQEVTMRCQPILGHNTVFWYRQTMMQGLELLAYFRNRAPLDDSGMPKDRFSAEMPDATLATLKIQPSEPRDSAVYFCASGSLKDRWRGETQYFGPGTRLLVL.

This clonotype was detected many times. The chain links TRBV7-3 to TRBJ1-1; a weak D match, TRBD1 (6 bases). Between the trimmed V and J ends, which lost 5 bases and 3 bases, there was a span of 13 bases. CDR1 is SGHTA, CDR2 FQGTGA, per germline. This CDR3 spans 14 amino acids. The CDR3 reads CASSQQGGYTEAFF. In DNA, the CDR3 is TGTGCCAGCAGCCAACAGGGAGGGTACACTGAAGCTTTCTTT.

This clonotype was recorded at least ten times. The chain carries TRBV3-1 and TRBJ2-3; the match to TRBD2 covers 13 bases. The CDR3 covers 17 residues. Germline V gene data show CDR1 as LGHDT and CDR2 as YNNKEL (reference sequence). Germline trimming cut 4 bases from V and 5 bases from J; bases unmatched to any gene: 9. The CDR3 coding sequence is TGTGCCAGCAGCCCCCGAGGACTAGCGGGGGTGGTAGATACGCAGTATTTT. Translation gives CASSPRGLAGVVDTQYF.

This clonotype was counted at least ten times. The rearrangement links TRBV12-3 or TRBV12-4 to TRBJ1-1; 7 bases are shared with TRBD1. The CDR3 covers 14 residues. J was trimmed by 0 bases and V by 7 bases; bases with no gene match: 5. The CDR3 nucleotides are TGTGCCAGCAAACTGGGACAGTTGAACACTGAAGCTTTCTTT. It yields the protein CASKLGQLNTEAFF.

The rearrangement joins TRBV5-1 to TRBJ2-1; tentatively, D is TRBD2 (6 bases). Trimming took 3 bases from V and 0 from J, leaving 10 bases between them. Germline-derived CDR1 and CDR2 are SGHRS and YFSETQ. The CDR3 runs 15 residues. The CDR3 sequence: CASSSGESSYNEQFF. CDR3 nucleotides: TGCGCCAGCAGCTCGGGGGAGAGCTCCTACAATGAGCAGTTCTTC.

This clonotype was picked up a small number of times. V gene TRBV10-3 combines with J gene TRBJ2-3, with D perhaps matching TRBD1 or TRBD2 (5 bases each). The CDR3 totals 14 residues. Trimming shortened V by 3 bases and J by 6 bases, and 13 bases separated the two germline ends. Germline values: CDR1 ENHRY, CDR2 SYGVKD. The chain's CDR3 is CAISEGQGEDTQYF. The CDR3 bases are TGTGCCATCAGTGAAGGGCAGGGAGAGGATACGCAGTATTTT.

The chain links TRBV12-5 to TRBJ2-1; tentatively, D is TRBD1 (5 bases). Per germline, CDR1 LGHNT and CDR2 FRNRAP. The CDR3 is made up of 14 amino acids. V shed 1 base and J shed 9 bases, with 13 bases lying between them. The CDR3 here is CASGLGQGRGEQFF. For the CDR3, the DNA is TGTGCTAGTGGTTTGGGCCAGGGTCGCGGTGAGCAGTTCTTC.

In its sample, this clonotype was seen many times. This sequence joins TRBV6-2 or TRBV6-3 and TRBJ2-1; no firm D call. This CDR3 is 14 amino acids long. Germline loops: CDR1 MNHEY, CDR2 SVGEGT. Trimming left V 2 bases short and J 3 bases short, with 8 bases between. CDR3 protein: CASSYTTHYNEQFF. The DNA for the CDR3 is TGTGCCAGCAGTTACACGACTCACTACAATGAGCAGTTCTTC.